This TCR beta chain comes out of a study of blood T cell repertoires in COVID-19. As for the study in general: Researchers got acute and convalescent COVID-19 samples from the United States, Italy and Spain. The analysed material was cDNA or gDNA that came from T cells, B-cell-depleted T cells, or PBMCs.

The V end was cut by 0 bases, the J end by 7 bases, with 16 bases between. CDR1 and CDR2 from the germline V gene are SGHRS and YFSETQ. The CDR3 contains 15 residues. The method was immunoSEQ multiplex PCR; TCRdb's version includes in-frame clones alone and lacks a portion of them. The table has about 180,000 clones, around 83% seen once. V is TRBV5-1 and J is TRBJ1-1; possible D gene TRBD1, 5 bases. The clonotype comes from a human donor in a cohort sampled during active COVID-19. The specimen sequenced was peripheral blood. CDR3 in DNA: TGCGCCAGCAGCTTGGTCGGAGGGGTTGGGGTTGAAGCTTTCTTT. Translation gives CASSLVGGVGVEAFF.